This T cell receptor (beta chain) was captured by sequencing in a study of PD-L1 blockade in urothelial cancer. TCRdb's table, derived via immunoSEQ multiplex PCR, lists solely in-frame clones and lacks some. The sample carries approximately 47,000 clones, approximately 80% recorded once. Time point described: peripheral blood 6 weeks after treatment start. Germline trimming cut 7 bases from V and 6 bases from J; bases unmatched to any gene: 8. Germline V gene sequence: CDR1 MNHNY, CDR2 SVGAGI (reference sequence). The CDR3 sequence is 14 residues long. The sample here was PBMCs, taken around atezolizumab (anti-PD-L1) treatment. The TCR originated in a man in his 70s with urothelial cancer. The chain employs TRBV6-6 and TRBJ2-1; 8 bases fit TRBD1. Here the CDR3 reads CASMSLTGANEQFF. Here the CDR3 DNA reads TGTGCCAGCATGAGCCTGACAGGGGCCAATGAGCAGTTCTTC.